Shown below are 27 T cell receptor beta chains from a single sample sequenced in a study of T cell repertoires in cytomegalovirus infection. What these receptors recognize is not known. Each CDR3 protein is one row after TCRdb ran MiXCR on the reads. The sample has some 480,000 distinct CDR3 sequences, 30% to 40% seen once. The source was cultured PBMCs, collected from culture after CMV antigen stimulation. The receptor set was obtained from a human donor in good health (CMV status not recorded). Some clones in this sample may be carry-over from other donors' samples.

This clonotype was seen only a few times. This chain joins TRBV5-4 and TRBJ1-2; 7 bases are a match to TRBD1. V was clipped by 1 base and J by 3 bases; unmatched bases: 9. Germline CDR1 is SGHNT and CDR2 is YYREEE (reference sequence). CDR3 length equals 16 residues. This CDR3 reads CASSLLGTESDYGYTF. CDR3 coding DNA: TGTGCCAGCAGCTTGTTGGGGACAGAAAGCGACTATGGCTACACCTTC.

This clonotype came up a few times. The chain's CDR3 is CASSLPGGTDTQYF. The CDR3, as DNA: TGTGCCAGCAGCTTACCCGGGGGCACAGATACGCAGTATTTT. The V gene is TRBV7-9, the J gene TRBJ2-3; tentative D call: TRBD2 (5 bases). Trimming took 2 bases from V and 1 from J, leaving 7 bases between them. The CDR3 loop spans 14 amino acids. The V gene's germline CDR1 is SEHNR and CDR2 FQNEAQ (reference sequence).

This clonotype was found a few times. The chain joins TRBV11-3 to TRBJ2-2, with unresolved D. Germline V gene sequence: CDR1 SGHNT, CDR2 YENEEA. V shed 5 bases and J shed 3 bases, with 13 bases lying between them. The CDR3 has 15 residues. The CDR3 loop is CASSPPFWYTGELFF. CDR3 nucleotide sequence: TGTGCCAGCAGCCCACCTTTCTGGTACACCGGGGAGCTGTTTTTT.

The chain carries TRBV19 and TRBJ2-1; D gene ambiguous. Germline V gives CDR1 LNHDA, CDR2 SQIVND (reference sequence). The CDR3 is made up of 17 amino acids. The V and J ends lost 3 bases and 0 bases respectively, with 15 bases between them. The CDR3 spells CASSMIWLGSSYNEQFF. The DNA for the CDR3 is TGTGCCAGTAGTATGATTTGGTTAGGAAGCTCCTACAATGAGCAGTTCTTC.

About this clonotype itself: A read error may produce the germline difference seen at one junction end. The rearrangement links TRBV7-2 to TRBJ2-1; 7 positions match TRBD2. The CDR3 extends over 15 amino acids. Germline V lookup: CDR1 SGHTA, CDR2 FQGNSA. The chain's CDR3 is CATSLVGGSGFEQFF. The CDR3 coding sequence is TGTGCCACCAGCTTGGTCGGCGGGAGTGGTTTTGAGCAGTTCTTC.

The chain has TRBV6-1 and TRBJ2-7; 10 bases fit TRBD2. The V segment lost 7 bases and the J segment 5 bases; nucleotides outside the gene matches: 8. The germline V gene encodes CDR1 MNHNS and CDR2 SASEGT. The CDR3 has 14 amino acids. The CDR3 sequence is CASMDSGRPNEQYV. CDR3 DNA: TGTGCCAGCATGGATAGCGGGAGGCCCAACGAGCAGTACGTC.

The J gene is TRBJ2-7, the V gene TRBV20-1; a weak D match, TRBD2 (5 bases). CDR1 and CDR2 (germline): DFQATT, SNEGSKA (reference sequence). This CDR3 is built from 14 residues. V was shortened by 6 bases and J by 5 bases, with 20 bases between the two germline ends. CDR3 region: CSAPPSGSRHEQYF. Here the CDR3 DNA reads TGCAGTGCCCCACCTTCGGGAAGTCGGCACGAGCAGTACTTC.

At least ten counts were recorded for this clonotype. The genes are TRBV7-8 and TRBJ1-3; D is ambiguous. The CDR3 spans 16 residues. V was trimmed by 6 bases and J by 4 bases, leaving 19 bases between them. Germline V gene lookup returns CDR1 SGHVS and CDR2 FQNEAQ. This chain's CDR3 is CASRTGRLLGGNTIYF. DNA of the CDR3: TGTGCCAGCAGAACCGGACGGCTCCTCGGAGGAAACACCATATATTTT.

A few counts support this clonotype. This CDR3 reads CASSRRGTGKTDTQYF. CDR3 DNA: TGTGCCAGCAGCCGCCGAGGGACAGGGAAAACAGATACGCAGTATTTT. J is TRBJ2-3 and V is TRBV7-9; 9 positions agree with TRBD1. The CDR3 sequence is 16 residues long. Germline V gives CDR1 SEHNR, CDR2 FQNEAQ (reference sequence). Trimming cost V 5 bases and J 3 bases; bases outside gene matches: 9.

The sample holds a few counts of this clonotype. The rearrangement links TRBV7-2 to TRBJ1-5; TRBD1 agrees at 8 bases. The CDR3 is 14 residues long. Trimming took 5 bases from V and 7 from J; bases not matched to a gene: 7. The germline gives CDR1 SGHTA, CDR2 FQGNSA. CDR3 DNA sequence: TGTGCCAGCAGCCCACGGACAGGGTCGCAGCCCCAGCATTTT. Encoded protein: CASSPRTGSQPQHF.

At least ten counts were recorded for this clonotype. This sequence joins TRBV7-2 and TRBJ2-6; D gene ambiguous. The CDR3 is 15 amino acids. V lost 1 base and J lost 3, with 7 bases in between. Germline V gene lookup returns CDR1 SGHTA and CDR2 FQGNSA. The CDR3 DNA sequence: TGTGCCAGCAGCTTAGTCGCCGGTGGGGCCAACGTCCTGACTTTC. It encodes CASSLVAGGANVLTF.

This clonotype was seen a few times. V and J are TRBV27 and TRBJ2-3; 8 bases fit TRBD1. V lost 9 bases and J lost 2; bases outside the gene matches: 10. Germline V gene data show CDR1 as MNHEY and CDR2 as SMNVEV (reference sequence). The CDR3 runs to 15 residues. DNA of the CDR3: TGTGCCAGTAAACCCCGGGACAGGCCCACAGATACGCAGTATTTT. Translation gives CASKPRDRPTDTQYF.

The V call is TRBV28, the J call TRBJ2-5; tentatively, D is TRBD1 (6 bases). Trimming took 6 bases from V and 5 from J, leaving 19 bases between them. Germline V gives CDR1 MDHEN, CDR2 SYDVKM. The CDR3 is 15 residues long. The CDR3 sequence is CASSPGTGLVETQYF. Here the CDR3 DNA reads TGTGCCAGCAGCCCGGGTACAGGGTTGGTGGAGACCCAGTACTTC.

V is TRBV4-1 and J is TRBJ2-6; D perhaps matches TRBD1 (5 bases). This CDR3 comprises 20 residues. Trimming cost V 0 bases and J 2 bases, with 20 bases left between them. Germline V gives CDR1 MGHRA, CDR2 YSYEKL. CDR3 DNA sequence: TGCGCCAGCAGCCAAGAAACGTTCCTCGTCCAGGGTCCTGGGGCCAACGTCCTGACTTTC. Protein sequence: CASSQETFLVQGPGANVLTF.

This chain connects TRBV7-2 to TRBJ1-2; TRBD1 is a possible D gene (5 bases). Trimming shortened V by 5 bases and J by 2 bases, and 18 bases separated the two germline ends. The CDR3 is 16 residues long. Germline V CDR1 and CDR2: SGHTA, FQGNSA. The CDR3 here is CASSPWGRSVNYGYTF. As DNA, the CDR3 is TGTGCCAGCAGCCCTTGGGGACGGTCAGTAAACTATGGCTACACCTTC.

This rearrangement joins TRBV4-1 to TRBJ2-2; 12 bases fit TRBD2. The J segment lost 2 bases and the V segment lost 0 bases, leaving 4 bases of the junction unmatched. The CDR3 consists of 18 residues. Looked up from germline, CDR1 is MGHRA and CDR2 is YSYEKL. CDR3 nucleotide sequence: TGCGCCAGCAGCCAAGAGCCTAGCGGGAGGGTAAACACCGGGGAGCTGTTTTTT. As protein: CASSQEPSGRVNTGELFF.

The chain carries TRBV6-6 and TRBJ1-3; maybe TRBD1 (5 bases). The CDR3 spans 12 residues. Trimming removed 8 bases from V and 7 bases from J, with 12 bases in between. The germline CDR1 and CDR2 sequences are MNHNY and SVGAGI (reference sequence). The CDR3 sequence is CASYPGTNTIYF. Written as DNA, the CDR3 is TGTGCCAGCTACCCAGGGACGAACACCATATATTTT.

In this sample, this clonotype turned up a few times. This chain uses TRBV5-4 with TRBJ2-1; 13 bases line up with TRBD2. V dropped 4 bases and J dropped 0; count of bases not matched to a gene: 7. The germline V gene has CDR1 SGHNT and CDR2 YYREEE (reference sequence). The CDR3 runs to 18 residues. CDR3 protein: CASSTGTSGTSSYNEQFF. The CDR3 DNA sequence: TGTGCCAGCAGCACCGGGACTAGCGGGACCTCCTCCTACAATGAGCAGTTCTTC.

This chain joins TRBV6-2 or TRBV6-3 and TRBJ2-7, with 10 bases that match TRBD2. The V gene's germline CDR1 is MNHEY and CDR2 SVGEGT. There are 16 residues in the CDR3. After removal of 2 bases from V and 2 bases from J, the junction contained 6 bases not matched to a gene. The CDR3 region has the DNA TGTGCCAGCAGTTACAACCTAGCGGGAGACACCTACGAGCAGTACTTC. Protein sequence: CASSYNLAGDTYEQYF.

V is TRBV5-1 and J is TRBJ1-1, with D hard to call. The V gene's germline CDR1 is SGHRS and CDR2 YFSETQ. Trimming took 2 bases from V and 0 from J, leaving 14 bases between them. There are 16 residues in the CDR3. In nucleotides, the CDR3 is TGCGCCAGCAGCTTCGGACCGAGTCTCCTGAACACTGAAGCTTTCTTT. It specifies CASSFGPSLLNTEAFF. Based on the CDR3 plus reference TRBV5-1 and TRBJ1-1, the full variable domain is KAGVTQTPRYLIKTRGQQVTLSCSPISGHRSVSWYQQTPGQGLQFLFEYFSETQRNKGNFPGRFSGRQFSNSRSEMNVSTLELGDSALYLCASSFGPSLLNTEAFFGQGTRLTVV.

The V and J genes are TRBV7-2 and TRBJ2-1; 7 bases are a match to TRBD2. J lost 14 bases, V lost 5 bases, and 21 bases had no gene match. Germline loops: CDR1 SGHTA, CDR2 FQGNSA. This CDR3 comprises 16 residues. In DNA form, the CDR3 reads TGTGCCAGCAGCCCCCGCGAAGGGACTATCCGTCCCGATAAGTTCTTC. Its translation is CASSPREGTIRPDKFF.

This chain joins TRBV20-1 and TRBJ1-6; TRBD1 is a possible D gene (5 bases). The CDR3 sequence is 13 residues long. The ends were cut back, 0 bases at V and 10 bases at J, with 10 bases in the middle. From germline, CDR1 is DFQATT and CDR2 SNEGSKA (reference sequence). The CDR3 protein is CSARDRVNSPLHF. CDR3 in DNA: TGCAGTGCTAGAGACAGGGTTAACTCACCCCTCCACTTT.

J is TRBJ2-1 and V is TRBV19; 12 bases are a match to TRBD1. CDR1 and CDR2 (germline): LNHDA, SQIVND (reference sequence). After removal of 5 bases from V and 8 bases from J, the junction contained 10 bases not matched to a gene. The CDR3 spans 16 residues. CDR3 sequence reads: CASSAPGTGGRDEQFF. Written as DNA, the CDR3 is TGTGCCAGTAGTGCCCCCGGGACAGGGGGCAGGGATGAGCAGTTCTTC.

The chain employs TRBV6-2 or TRBV6-3 and TRBJ2-7; possible D gene TRBD2, 5 bases. CDR1 MNHEY and CDR2 SVGEGT come from the germline V gene. V was cut by 5 bases and J by 7 bases, with 12 bases left in between. The CDR3 runs 12 residues. The CDR3 loop reads CASSRRLREQYF. CDR3 sequence (DNA): TGTGCCAGCAGTCGGAGGTTGCGGGAGCAGTACTTC.

This clonotype was seen more than once but under ten times. The chain employs TRBV15 and TRBJ2-7, with 8 bases identical to TRBD2. V trimming: 4 bases; J trimming: 0 bases; junction bases outside the gene matches: 8. Germline values: CDR1 LNHNV, CDR2 YYDKDF (reference sequence). There are 16 residues in the CDR3. The CDR3 loop reads CATSTRSGKSSYEQYF. The CDR3 region has the DNA TGTGCCACCAGCACCCGTAGCGGGAAGAGCTCCTACGAGCAGTACTTC. The variable domain in full, with the rest retrieved from reference TRBV15 and TRBJ2-7, is DAMVIQNPRYQVTQFGKPVTLSCSQTLNHNVMYWYQQKSSQAPKLLFHYYDKDFNNEADTPDNFQSRRPNTSFCFLDIRSPGLGDTAMYLCATSTRSGKSSYEQYFGPGTRLTVT.

The chain has TRBV28 and TRBJ2-7, with TRBD1 matching 11 bases. With 11 bases clipped from V and 5 bases from J, the junction kept 8 bases outside the gene matches. Looked up from germline, CDR1 is MDHEN and CDR2 is SYDVKM. The CDR3 sequence is 13 residues long. CDR3 in amino acids: CAVLGTGGDEQYF. The CDR3 DNA sequence: TGTGCCGTCTTAGGGACAGGGGGGGACGAGCAGTACTTC.

This clonotype was seen more than once but under ten times. The chain has TRBV7-2 and TRBJ1-5, with a possible D match to TRBD1 (5 bases). In germline, CDR1 is SGHTA, CDR2 FQGNSA. The germline V and J ends were trimmed by 2 bases and 6 bases, with 14 bases remaining between them. The CDR3 is 15 amino acids. The CDR3 nucleotides read TGTGCCAGCAGCTTATCGGGCAGGGACGGTCAGCCCCAGCATTTT. This translates into CASSLSGRDGQPQHF.